This TCR beta chain comes out of a study of blood T cell repertoires in COVID-19. Study details: Samples came from the United States, Italy and Spain, spanning acute and convalescent COVID-19.

CDR1 is MGHRA and CDR2 is YSYEKL in the germline V gene. The germline V and J ends were trimmed by 0 bases and 2 bases, with 13 bases remaining between them. The CDR3 is 17 amino acids. How the authors handled the data: Cell counts per sample came from amplifying reference gene primers. Profiled with immunoSEQ multiplex PCR; TCRdb holds only in-frame clones, not every one. That table gives V, J and clone size, and the DNA gave D and trimming. Of about 170,000 clones listed, about 90% are singletons. Seattle patients were enrolled during active infection and followed longitudinally. The sequence was collected from a woman aged 55-69 years with COVID-19, enrolled during active disease. Sequenced material: peripheral blood. The rearrangement links TRBV4-1 to TRBJ1-4; possibly TRBD1 for D (6 bases). The CDR3, as DNA: TGCGCCAGCAGCCAAGATGCGGGGGCAAGGACTAATGAAAAACTGTTTTTT. It is translated as CASSQDAGARTNEKLFF.